The clone carrying this T cell receptor beta chain was seen only once. Its antigen is as yet unknown. The sample originates from a study of CD8+ T cells in alopecia areata. As for the study in general: For 6 to 18 months, tofacitinib was taken, and 6 months off drug followed.

There are 17 residues in the CDR3. CDR1 and CDR2 from the germline V gene are KGHSH and LQKENI. V lost 3 bases and J 2 bases, leaving 18 bases between the germline ends. The treatment denotes: oral pan-JAK inhibitor, 5-10 mg twice daily. Samples from alopecia areata patients were lesional scalp punch biopsies and peripheral blood. Sequencing used cDNA as its template, made by extracting RNA and reverse transcribing it. Repertoires were generated with immunoSEQ multiplex PCR, while TCRdb's copy carries only in-frame clones and drops some. The profile shows some 4,000 clones, over 70% of them singletons. General study findings and limits: For lesional scalp, especially alopecia totalis/universalis, clonality was higher than in normal scalp. Among the 100 top clones, expanded CD8+ clones, like scalp clonality, were significantly decreased by tofacitinib. Scalp sample sequencing also detects resident alphabeta T cells of normal skin.

The TCR originated in a human donor with alopecia areata. V and J are TRBV18 and TRBJ2-3; D is possibly TRBD1 (5 bases). The source was skin, collected at week 24, from a patient treated with tofacitinib. The CDR3, as DNA: TGTGCCAGCTCACCCCCTCGCCTTCCGACAGACACAGATACGCAGTATTTT. Translation gives CASSPPRLPTDTDTQYF.